A selection of T cell receptor beta chains follows, all from one sample in a study of T cells in narcolepsy. Repertoires were generated with immunoSEQ multiplex PCR, while TCRdb's copy carries only in-frame clones and drops some. The data show around 28,000 clones, more than 70% seen once. Source material: CD45RA- memory CD4+ T cells from PBMCs. The origin of the receptors is a human donor with narcolepsy. The CDR3 runs from the conserved cysteine through the conserved F or W. D genes are given only for firm matches. Size is omitted from some rows. Given values are once, few, many or a class for expanded clones.

d_gene,abundance,v_gene,j_gene,CDR3aa,CDR3nt
.,.,TRBV5-3,TRBJ1-1,CARSLVRRDSTEAFF,TGTGCCAGAAGCTTGGTGAGGCGCGATAGCACTGAAGCTTTCTTT
.,.,TRBV21-1,TRBJ2-2,CASSKRSGGRGTTGELFF,TGTGCCAGCAGCAAAAGAAGTGGCGGGAGGGGTACAACCGGGGAGCTGTTTTTT
.,.,TRBV15,TRBJ2-3,CATSRAPPRQKSTDTQYF,TGTGCCACCAGCAGAGCCCCCCCAAGACAGAAAAGCACAGATACGCAGTATTTT
.,few,TRBV6-1,TRBJ2-7,CASTTGQDYEQYF,TGTGCCAGCACGACAGGCCAGGACTACGAGCAGTACTTC
TRBD1,.,TRBV6-1,TRBJ1-5,CASSEVFGQVPPYSNQPQHF,TGTGCCAGCAGTGAAGTATTCGGACAGGTACCACCTTATAGCAATCAGCCCCAGCATTTT
.,.,TRBV7-2,TRBJ2-7,CASSMDSYEQYF,TGTGCCAGCAGCATGGACTCCTACGAGCAGTACTTC
TRBD2,.,TRBV27,TRBJ2-1,CASRLAGYYNEQFF,TGTGCCAGCAGACTAGCGGGGTACTACAATGAGCAGTTCTTC
.,.,TRBV30,TRBJ1-2,CAWSGGSRGRSLSGYTF,TGTGCCTGGAGTGGGGGGTCCAGGGGCCGTTCCCTCTCTGGCTACACCTTC
.,.,TRBV7-8,TRBJ1-1,CASSFRAIRGPEAFF,TGTGCCAGCAGCTTCCGCGCAATACGGGGACCCGAAGCTTTCTTT
.,.,TRBV5-1,TRBJ2-3,CASSSGRDSITDTQYF,TGCGCCAGCAGCTCGGGAAGGGACTCCATCACAGATACGCAGTATTTT
TRBD2,.,TRBV6-1,TRBJ2-1,CASKRLAGAANEQFF,TGTGCCAGCAAAAGACTAGCGGGAGCGGCAAATGAGCAGTTCTTC
.,once,TRBV19,TRBJ1-2,CASISSGNYGYTF,TGTGCCAGTATCTCCAGCGGGAACTATGGCTACACCTTC
.,.,TRBV7-9,TRBJ2-1,CASSLDAGVIYNEQFF,TGTGCCAGCAGCTTAGATGCAGGAGTGATCTACAATGAGCAGTTCTTC
.,.,TRBV7-2,TRBJ2-2,CASSPPGVANTGELFF,TGTGCCAGCAGCCCCCCTGGTGTTGCGAACACCGGGGAGCTGTTTTTT
TRBD1,.,TRBV18,TRBJ2-5,CASSPLRGETQYF,TGTGCCAGCTCACCACTCAGGGGGGAGACCCAGTACTTC
TRBD1,.,TRBV6-5,TRBJ1-2,CASSPRQGHGYTF,TGTGCCAGCAGTCCCCGACAGGGTCATGGCTACACCTTC
.,.,TRBV11-2,TRBJ2-2,CASSLQGSRGGELFF,TGTGCCAGCAGCTTACAGGGATCGCGTGGCGGGGAGCTGTTTTTT
TRBD1,.,TRBV2,TRBJ1-2,CASSYQQGAKEGYTF,TGTGCCAGCAGTTACCAACAGGGGGCAAAGGAAGGCTACACCTTC
.,.,TRBV6-1,TRBJ2-7,CASARGGNSYEQYF,TGTGCCAGCGCCCGGGGCGGTAACTCCTACGAGCAGTACTTC
TRBD1,.,TRBV9,TRBJ2-7,CASSGGQGLYEQYF,TGTGCCAGCAGCGGGGGACAGGGGTTATACGAGCAGTACTTC
.,few,TRBV18,TRBJ1-5,CASSGRDNQPQHF,TGTGCCAGCTCCGGCCGGGATAATCAGCCCCAGCATTTT
.,.,TRBV29-1,TRBJ1-2,CSVGEGYGYTF,TGCAGCGTTGGCGAGGGATATGGCTACACCTTC
.,.,TRBV18,TRBJ2-3,CASSLEPDPADTQYF,TGTGCCAGCTCCCTCGAGCCGGACCCCGCAGATACGCAGTATTTT
TRBD2,.,TRBV2,TRBJ2-3,CASKPMNSGRATDTQYF,TGTGCCAGCAAACCCATGAATAGCGGGAGAGCTACAGATACGCAGTATTTT
.,.,TRBV12-5,TRBJ1-1,CASGRDTNTEAFF,TGTGCTAGTGGCCGGGACACAAACACTGAAGCTTTCTTT
TRBD2,.,TRBV19,TRBJ2-3,CANSTTSGVGDTQYF,TGTGCCAATAGTACGACTAGCGGGGTCGGGGATACGCAGTATTTT
.,.,TRBV6-1,TRBJ1-1,CASTEDTSNTEAFF,TGTGCCAGCACGGAAGACACCTCGAACACTGAAGCTTTCTTT
.,.,TRBV9,TRBJ2-1,CASSVAGISYNEQFF,TGTGCCAGCAGCGTAGCTGGCATCTCCTACAATGAGCAGTTCTTC
TRBD1,.,TRBV27,TRBJ1-2,CASSQGGSPNYGYTF,TGTGCCAGCAGTCAGGGGGGGAGCCCTAACTATGGCTACACCTTC
.,.,TRBV18,TRBJ2-1,CAGSPSGQFENEQFF,TGTGCCGGCTCACCTTCCGGACAGTTCGAGAATGAGCAGTTCTTC
TRBD1,once,TRBV19,TRBJ1-1,CASSTHSRGAPRKIEAFF,TGTGCCAGTAGTACCCATTCCAGGGGGGCCCCACGAAAAATTGAAGCTTTCTTT
TRBD1,.,TRBV27,TRBJ2-7,CASSSLKRDRGNEQYF,TGTGCCAGCAGTAGCCTGAAACGGGACAGGGGAAACGAGCAGTACTTC
.,once,TRBV11-2,TRBJ2-7,CASSHPWAAYEQYF,TGTGCCAGCAGCCACCCCTGGGCGGCCTACGAGCAGTACTTC
.,.,TRBV6-1,TRBJ2-3,CASSYGDTQYF,TGTGCCAGCAGTTATGGGGATACGCAGTATTTT
.,.,TRBV21-1,TRBJ2-5,CASSKTLGAGGRETQYF,TGTGCCAGCAGCAAAACCCTGGGAGCGGGAGGCCGAGAGACCCAGTACTTC
.,once,TRBV11-2,TRBJ2-7,CASSLGRIYEQYF,TGTGCCAGCAGCTTAGGGAGAATCTACGAGCAGTACTTC
TRBD2,.,TRBV5-6,TRBJ2-7,CASSLALFGRGKYEQYF,TGTGCCAGCAGCTTGGCCCTGTTTGGGCGGGGGAAATACGAGCAGTACTTC
TRBD1,once,TRBV4-1,TRBJ1-2,CASSPRDRGVGYTF,TGCGCCAGCAGCCCTCGGGACAGGGGTGTTGGCTACACCTTC
.,.,TRBV7-8,TRBJ2-2,CASSLEEIVVWTGELFF,TGTGCCAGCAGCTTAGAGGAGATAGTAGTTTGGACCGGGGAGCTGTTTTTT
.,.,TRBV2,TRBJ2-5,CASSLSWETQYF,TGTGCCAGCAGTCTAAGTTGGGAGACCCAGTACTTC
.,once,TRBV4-1,TRBJ2-1,CASSQIDLFVYNEQFF,TGCGCCAGCAGCCAAATCGACCTATTTGTTTACAATGAGCAGTTCTTC
TRBD2,medium-sized,TRBV4-1,TRBJ2-4,CASSEGLADTKNIQYF,TGCGCCAGCAGCGAAGGACTAGCGGATACCAAAAACATTCAGTACTTC
TRBD1,.,TRBV14,TRBJ1-6,CASSLFRGDNSPLHF,TGTGCCAGCAGCCTCTTCAGGGGGGATAATTCACCCCTCCACTTT
.,.,TRBV5-1,TRBJ2-3,CASSFRLTDTQYF,TGCGCCAGCAGCTTCCGACTCACAGATACGCAGTATTTT
.,.,TRBV2,TRBJ2-5,CASTVRKETQYF,TGTGCCAGCACAGTCAGAAAAGAGACCCAGTACTTC
TRBD2,.,TRBV4-1,TRBJ2-7,CASSLAGDNYEQYF,TGCGCCAGCTCGCTAGCGGGAGATAACTACGAGCAGTACTTC
.,once,TRBV5-4,TRBJ1-2,CASSLIGQYGYTF,TGTGCCAGCAGCTTGATTGGACAGTATGGCTACACCTTC
TRBD1,.,TRBV19,TRBJ2-2,CASDRGRATGELFF,TGTGCCAGCGACAGGGGGCGGGCCACCGGGGAGCTGTTTTTT
.,few,TRBV9,TRBJ2-5,CASSVRPIRETQYF,TGTGCCAGCAGCGTACGCCCCATACGGGAGACCCAGTACTTC